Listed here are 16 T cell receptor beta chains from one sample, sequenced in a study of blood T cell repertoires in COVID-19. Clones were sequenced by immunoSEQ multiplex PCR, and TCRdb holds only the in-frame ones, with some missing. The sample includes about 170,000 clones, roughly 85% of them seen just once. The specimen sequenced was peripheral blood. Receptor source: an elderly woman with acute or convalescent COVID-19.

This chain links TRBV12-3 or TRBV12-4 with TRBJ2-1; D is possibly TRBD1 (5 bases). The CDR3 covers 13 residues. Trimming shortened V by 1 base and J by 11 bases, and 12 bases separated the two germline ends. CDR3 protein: CASSLGGLGQQFF. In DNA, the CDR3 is TGTGCCAGCAGTTTAGGAGGATTGGGGCAGCAGTTCTTC.

The CDR3 DNA reads as TGTGCCAGCAGCTCGGACTATGGGTCCTACGAGCAGTACTTC. This codes for CASSSDYGSYEQYF. The chain uses TRBV7-2 and TRBJ2-7, with D possibly TRBD2 on 6 matching bases. V was trimmed by 4 bases and J by 1 base, leaving 11 bases between them. This CDR3 is built from 14 residues. Per germline, CDR1 SGHTA and CDR2 FQGNSA.

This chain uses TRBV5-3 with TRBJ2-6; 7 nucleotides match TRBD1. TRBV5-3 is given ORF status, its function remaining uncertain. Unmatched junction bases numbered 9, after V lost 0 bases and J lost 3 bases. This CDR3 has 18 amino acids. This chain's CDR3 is CARSLASLGQLGANVLTF. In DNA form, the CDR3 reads TGTGCCAGAAGCTTGGCCTCTCTGGGACAGCTTGGGGCCAACGTCCTGACTTTC.

CDR3 amino acids: CASSQDRAAFF. DNA for the CDR3: TGTGCCAGCAGTCAAGACAGAGCAGCTTTCTTT. The V call is TRBV2, the J call TRBJ1-1, with D perhaps TRBD1 (5 bases). Germline V gene sequence: CDR1 SNHLY, CDR2 FYNNEI. Between the trimmed V and J ends, which lost 5 bases and 10 bases, there was a span of 11 bases. CDR3 length equals 11 residues.

The CDR3 DNA sequence: TGTGCCTGGAGTTTTTTGGGCGGGGGCTACACCTTC. Residues: CAWSFLGGGYTF. The V call is TRBV30, the J call TRBJ1-2; D ambiguous. The V gene lost 2 bases and the J gene lost 8 bases, with 12 bases spanning the gap. Germline V lookup: CDR1 GTSNPN, CDR2 SVGIG (reference sequence). The CDR3 spans 12 residues.

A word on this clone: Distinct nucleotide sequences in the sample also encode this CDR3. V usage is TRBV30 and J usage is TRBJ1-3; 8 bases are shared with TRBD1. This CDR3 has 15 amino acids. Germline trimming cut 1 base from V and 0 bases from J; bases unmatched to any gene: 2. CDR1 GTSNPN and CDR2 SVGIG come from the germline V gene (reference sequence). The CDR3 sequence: CAWSAGQVSGNTIYF. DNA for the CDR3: TGTGCCTGGAGTGCGGGACAGGTCTCTGGAAACACCATATATTTT.

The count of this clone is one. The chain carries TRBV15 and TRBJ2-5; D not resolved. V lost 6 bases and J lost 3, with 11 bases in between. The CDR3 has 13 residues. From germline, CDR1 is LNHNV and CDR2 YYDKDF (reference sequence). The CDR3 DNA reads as TGTGCCACCAGACCAAGCTTCGAAGAGACCCAGTACTTC. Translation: CATRPSFEETQYF.

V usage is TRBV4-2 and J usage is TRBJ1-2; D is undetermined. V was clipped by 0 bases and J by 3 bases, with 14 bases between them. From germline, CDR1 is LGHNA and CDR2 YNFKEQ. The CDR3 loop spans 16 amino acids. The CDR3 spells CASSQDSTRRDYGYTF. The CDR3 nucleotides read TGTGCCAGCAGCCAAGATTCTACCCGACGGGACTATGGCTACACCTTC.

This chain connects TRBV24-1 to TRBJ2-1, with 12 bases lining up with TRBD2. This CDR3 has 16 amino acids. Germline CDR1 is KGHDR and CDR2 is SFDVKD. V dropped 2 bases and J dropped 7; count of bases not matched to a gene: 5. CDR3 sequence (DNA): TGTGCCACCAGTGATTCTCTAGCGGGAGGGGGGAATGAGCAGTTCTTC. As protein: CATSDSLAGGGNEQFF.

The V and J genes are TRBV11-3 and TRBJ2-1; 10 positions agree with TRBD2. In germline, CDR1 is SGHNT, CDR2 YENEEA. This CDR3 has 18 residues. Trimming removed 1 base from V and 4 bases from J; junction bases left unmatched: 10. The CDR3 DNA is TGTGCCAGCAGCTTAGGGGCTAGCGGGGGCGTTAATTACAATGAGCAGTTCTTC. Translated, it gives CASSLGASGGVNYNEQFF.

In nucleotides, the CDR3 is TGTGCCAGCAGCGTAGGAGCCGGGAGCGGGACCCCCTACGAGCAGTACTTC. Protein: CASSVGAGSGTPYEQYF. The V gene is TRBV9, the J gene TRBJ2-7; the match to TRBD2 covers 7 bases. Trimming took 0 bases from V and 2 from J; bases not matched to a gene: 11. The CDR3 contains 17 residues. CDR1 is SGDLS, CDR2 YYNGEE, per germline.

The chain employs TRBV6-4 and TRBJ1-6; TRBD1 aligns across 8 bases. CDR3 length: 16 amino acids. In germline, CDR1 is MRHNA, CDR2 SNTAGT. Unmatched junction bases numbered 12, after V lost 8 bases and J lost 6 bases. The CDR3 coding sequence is TGTGCCAGCGCGCCCAGGACAGGGAGACCTAATTCACCCCTCCACTTT. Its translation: CASAPRTGRPNSPLHF.

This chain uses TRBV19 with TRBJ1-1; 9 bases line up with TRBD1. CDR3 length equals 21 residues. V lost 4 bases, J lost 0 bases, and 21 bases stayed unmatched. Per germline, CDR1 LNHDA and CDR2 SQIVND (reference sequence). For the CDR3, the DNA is TGTGCCAGTAGTACCATAACAGGGGGCGGAAGACACCTTGCCATGAACACTGAAGCTTTCTTT. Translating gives CASSTITGGGRHLAMNTEAFF.

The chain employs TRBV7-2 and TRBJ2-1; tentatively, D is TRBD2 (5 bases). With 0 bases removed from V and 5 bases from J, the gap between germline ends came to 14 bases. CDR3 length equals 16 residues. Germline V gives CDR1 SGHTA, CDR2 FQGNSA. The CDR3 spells CASSLAATGTDNEQFF. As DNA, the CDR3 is TGTGCCAGCAGCTTAGCGGCGACGGGAACGGACAATGAGCAGTTCTTC.

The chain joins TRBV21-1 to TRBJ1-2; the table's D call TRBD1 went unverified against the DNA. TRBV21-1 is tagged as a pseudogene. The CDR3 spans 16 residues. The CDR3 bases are TGTGCCAGCAGCAAAGACCGGACAGGGGGCCACTATGGCTACACCTTC. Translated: CASSKDRTGGHYGYTF.

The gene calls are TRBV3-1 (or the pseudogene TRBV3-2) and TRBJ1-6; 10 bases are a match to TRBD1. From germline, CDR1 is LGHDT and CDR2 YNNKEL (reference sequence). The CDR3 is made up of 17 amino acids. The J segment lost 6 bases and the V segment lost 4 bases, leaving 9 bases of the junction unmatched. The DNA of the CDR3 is TGTGCCAGCAGCCGCCACCGGAGGGACAGGGGTAATTCACCCCTCCACTTT. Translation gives CASSRHRRDRGNSPLHF.